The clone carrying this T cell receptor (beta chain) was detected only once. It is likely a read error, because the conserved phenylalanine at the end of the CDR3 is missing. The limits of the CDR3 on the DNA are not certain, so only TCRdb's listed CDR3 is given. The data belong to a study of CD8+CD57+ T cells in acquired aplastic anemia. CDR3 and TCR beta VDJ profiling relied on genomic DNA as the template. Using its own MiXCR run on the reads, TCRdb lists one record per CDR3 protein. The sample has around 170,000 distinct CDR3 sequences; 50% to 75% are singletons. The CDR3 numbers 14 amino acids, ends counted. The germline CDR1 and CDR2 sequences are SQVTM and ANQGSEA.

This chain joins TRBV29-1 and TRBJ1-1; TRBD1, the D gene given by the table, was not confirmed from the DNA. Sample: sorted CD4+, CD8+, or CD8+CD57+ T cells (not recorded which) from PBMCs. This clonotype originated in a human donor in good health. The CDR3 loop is CSVVNLDRVGGPAY.